The 19 T cell receptor beta chains given below trace back to one sample, sequenced in a study of regulatory T cells in long-lasting Graves disease. The time point is: persistent/refractory GD, antithyroid drugs over 5 years with positive TRAb. PBMCs were the source of the RNA used for TCR sequencing. The TCR beta library used iRepertoire HTBI primers with Arm-PCR amplification of CDR3. TCRdb processed the multiplex PCR reads anew with MiXCR; each CDR3 protein has one entry. The table has 300,000 or so distinct CDR3 sequences, 15% to 20% seen once. Sequences were derived from peripheral blood mononuclear cells (PBMCs), sampled when the disease was refractory, from a patient treated with antithyroid drugs. The receptors derive from a female donor with Graves disease.

This clonotype showed up just a few times. The gene calls are TRBV30 and TRBJ1-4; D is unresolved. Trimming pared 5 bases from V and 8 bases from J, leaving 6 bases between. CDR1 is GTSNPN, CDR2 SVGIG, per germline (reference sequence). This CDR3 contains 10 residues. Here the CDR3 reads CAWGVEKLFF. Here the CDR3 DNA reads TGTGCCTGGGGGGTGGAAAAACTGTTTTTT.

The rearrangement uses TRBV30 and TRBJ2-7, with D unclear. Per the germline V gene, CDR1 is GTSNPN and CDR2 is SVGIG (reference sequence). The CDR3 totals 13 residues. The V and J ends lost 1 base and 1 base respectively, with 8 bases between them. The CDR3 DNA is TGTGCCTGGAGTGACAGCGTTTCCTACGAGCAGTACTTC. This encodes CAWSDSVSYEQYF.

This clonotype has more than one count but fewer than ten. This rearrangement joins TRBV20-1 to TRBJ2-7, with D perhaps TRBD2 (7 bases). V lost 6 bases and J 7 bases, leaving 25 bases between the germline ends. The CDR3 sequence is 15 residues long. Per the germline V gene, CDR1 is DFQATT and CDR2 is SNEGSKA (reference sequence). CDR3 sequence reads: CSAQNPRGRAAEQYF. The CDR3 DNA reads as TGCAGTGCCCAGAATCCAAGGGGGAGGGCCGCGGAGCAGTACTTC.

Comments on this clonotype: A read error may explain this, as a much larger clone is one base away. The CDR3: CASSRQINEKLFF. CDR3 in DNA: TGTGCCAGCAGTCGGCAGATTAATGAAAAACTGTTTTTT. The chain employs TRBV6-1 and TRBJ1-4, with no clear D. This CDR3 spans 13 amino acids. Per the germline V gene, CDR1 is MNHNS and CDR2 is SASEGT. V lost 5 bases, J lost 4 bases, and 8 bases lay in between.

This chain connects TRBV7-6 to TRBJ1-1, with D hard to call. Looked up from germline, CDR1 is SGHVS and CDR2 is FNYEAQ. This CDR3 spans 14 amino acids. The V and J ends lost 6 bases and 6 bases respectively, with 17 bases between them. CDR3 sequence: CASRQAAALPEAFF. Here the CDR3 DNA reads TGTGCCAGCAGGCAGGCAGCGGCCCTCCCTGAAGCTTTCTTT.

This clonotype was detected ten times or more. This chain uses TRBV5-1 with TRBJ2-7; no clear D. Germline CDR1 is SGHRS and CDR2 is YFSETQ. The CDR3 has 13 residues. V dropped 3 bases and J dropped 1 base, with 8 bases sitting between them. The CDR3: CASSSSRSYEQYF. CDR3 DNA: TGCGCCAGCAGCTCGTCAAGGTCCTACGAGCAGTACTTC.

This clonotype appeared a few times. This chain connects TRBV4-1 to TRBJ1-1, with no clear D. V was pared by 0 bases and J by 2 bases, with 10 bases between. Germline lookup yields CDR1 MGHRA and CDR2 YSYEKL. The CDR3 has 15 residues. This CDR3 is CASSQDTTINTEAFF. CDR3 coding DNA: TGCGCCAGCAGCCAAGATACCACCATCAACACTGAAGCTTTCTTT.

In its sample, this clonotype was seen once. This likely comes from a read error, as the CDR3 has no conserved phenylalanine or tryptophan at its end. The CDR3: CATSDPKGDRGGYTY. The CDR3 DNA reads TGTGCCACCAGTGACCCTAAGGGGGACAGAGGAGGCTACACCTAC. This chain uses TRBV24-1 with TRBJ1-2; TRBD1 agrees at 7 bases. The CDR3 covers 15 residues. With V trimmed by 4 bases and J by 8 bases, 12 bases remained unmatched. Germline CDR1 reads KGHDR; CDR2 reads SFDVKD.

This clonotype has ten or more counts. The V and J genes are TRBV10-3 and TRBJ1-2; D is possibly TRBD1 (5 bases). CDR3 length: 15 residues. Germline-derived CDR1 and CDR2 are ENHRY and SYGVKD. Trimming removed 10 bases at V and 2 bases at J, with 20 bases between. The CDR3 spells CATTTATLGNYGYTF. The CDR3 nucleotides are TGTGCCACGACGACAGCAACCCTGGGGAACTATGGCTACACCTTC.

DNA for the CDR3: TGTGCCAGTAGTCCGACTAGCGGGATGTACGAGCAGTACTTC. Amino acid sequence: CASSPTSGMYEQYF. The chain couples TRBV19 to TRBJ2-7; 11 positions agree with TRBD2. The germline gives CDR1 LNHDA, CDR2 SQIVND (reference sequence). The trim removed 5 bases at V and 4 bases at J, leaving 4 bases unmatched. The length of the CDR3 is 14 residues.

This clonotype was seen a handful of times. J is TRBJ1-1 and V is TRBV18; D may be TRBD1 (5 bases). CDR1 is KGHSH and CDR2 is LQKENI in the germline V gene. V was cut by 6 bases and J by 11 bases, with 19 bases left in between. CDR3 length equals 13 residues. The CDR3 DNA follows: TGTGCCAGCTCGGTCGGGACTCCAAAGAGGGCTTTCTTT. Protein product: CASSVGTPKRAFF.

This rearrangement joins TRBV7-2 to TRBJ2-7; no firm D call. Germline V gives CDR1 SGHTA, CDR2 FQGNSA. V lost 0 bases and J lost 2, with 11 bases in between. This CDR3 is 15 amino acids long. CDR3: CASSLARTATYEQYF. The CDR3 DNA sequence: TGTGCCAGCAGCTTAGCCCGGACGGCCACCTACGAGCAGTACTTC.

The chain joins TRBV10-3 to TRBJ1-1, with a possible D match to TRBD1 (5 bases). Germline V gives CDR1 ENHRY, CDR2 SYGVKD. The V and J ends lost 4 bases and 0 bases respectively, with 12 bases between them. This CDR3 comprises 15 residues. The CDR3 protein is CAISGQLTMNTEAFF. Here the CDR3 DNA reads TGTGCCATCAGTGGACAGTTGACGATGAACACTGAAGCTTTCTTT.

This clonotype was detected a few times. In DNA form, the CDR3 reads TGCAGCGTTGTGGAGGGGGGATGGAGGCACTATGGCTACACCTTC. It specifies CSVVEGGWRHYGYTF. The chain uses TRBV29-1 and TRBJ1-2, with D tentatively TRBD1 (6 bases). This CDR3 spans 15 amino acids. Germline V CDR1 and CDR2: SQVTM, ANQGSEA. V was trimmed by 4 bases and J by 3 bases, leaving 18 bases between them.

In its sample, this clonotype was seen many times. The V gene is TRBV28, the J gene TRBJ1-4; a weak D match, TRBD1 (6 bases). Looked up from germline, CDR1 is MDHEN and CDR2 is SYDVKM. The CDR3 covers 14 residues. Trimming stripped 3 bases from V and 8 bases from J, with 13 bases between. As DNA, the CDR3 is TGTGCCAGCAGTTTTATACAGGGCGGCGAAAAACTGTTTTTT. This codes for CASSFIQGGEKLFF.

This clonotype was found a few times. V and J are TRBV24-1 and TRBJ1-5; D call uncertain. There are 14 residues in the CDR3. The germline gives CDR1 KGHDR, CDR2 SFDVKD. Deletions cut 4 bases from V and 5 bases from J, with 11 bases between. Here the CDR3 DNA reads TGTGCCACCAGTGACGGGGTTCAACATCAGCCCCAGCATTTT. This codes for CATSDGVQHQPQHF.

The chain couples TRBV5-1 to TRBJ2-3, with 9 bases lining up with TRBD2. CDR1 and CDR2 (germline): SGHRS, YFSETQ. The CDR3 sequence is 15 residues long. With V trimmed by 2 bases and J by 2 bases, 3 bases remained unmatched. CDR3 DNA sequence: TGCGCCAGCAGCTTAAGCGGGAGGCCCACAGATACGCAGTATTTT. This codes for CASSLSGRPTDTQYF.

This clonotype was seen a handful of times. The J gene is TRBJ2-4, the V gene TRBV6-9, with D perhaps matching TRBD1 (5 bases). Germline CDR1 reads MNHGY; CDR2 reads SVAAGI. The CDR3 runs 16 residues. Trimming cost V 3 bases and J 0 bases, with 12 bases left between them. The CDR3 protein is CASSYSAGLAKNIQYF. CDR3 DNA sequence: TGTGCCAGCAGTTACTCTGCAGGGTTAGCCAAAAACATTCAGTACTTC.

The J gene is TRBJ2-7, the V gene TRBV9, with D possibly matching TRBD2 (6 bases). Germline values: CDR1 SGDLS, CDR2 YYNGEE. The V and J ends lost 0 bases and 6 bases respectively, with 13 bases between them. The CDR3 runs to 14 residues. The CDR3 coding sequence is TGTGCCAGCAGCGTAGACAGGAGGGCTAGCGAGCAGTACTTC. Its translation is CASSVDRRASEQYF.